This T cell receptor beta chain was recovered during a study of control samples from healthy donors and cancer patients. Some clones are missing from TCRdb's copy, which holds only in-frame ones; the method was immunoSEQ multiplex PCR. This sample carries roughly 24,000 clones, roughly four fifths of them seen once, and the ten largest clones take around 29%. Germline loops: CDR1 SGHTA, CDR2 FQGNSA. V shed 2 bases, J shed 7 bases, and the junction held 7 bases outside the gene matches. The CDR3 totals 15 residues. What was sequenced was PBMCs. The sequence was collected from a man aged 55-75 years with head and neck cancer. The rearrangement joins TRBV7-2 to TRBJ1-2; 10 nucleotides align to TRBD1. The CDR3 reads CASSLMERTGGGYTF. CDR3 in DNA: TGTGCCAGCAGCTTAATGGAAAGGACAGGGGGTGGCTACACCTTC.